This T cell receptor beta chain was sequenced in a study of identifying expanded T cells in peripheral blood. Notes on the study in general: Across healthy donors, higher total template counts meant significantly greater approximately two-week count variance. Over approximately two and four weeks, about 16 and 19 clones changed, versus 1.2 between replicates.

For this clone: Antigen: not known.

Healthy donors had no documented immune events, such as infections, while sampled. The CDR3 spans 16 residues. The J segment lost 4 bases and the V segment lost 6 bases, leaving 6 bases of the junction unmatched. Germline V gives CDR1 KGHSH, CDR2 LQKENI. Using immunoSEQ multiplex PCR, the repertoire was profiled, and TCRdb retains in-frame clones only, with some absent. The sample holds roughly 120,000 clones; 88% are singletons and the top ten take more than 6.5%. What was sequenced was blood. The chain recombines TRBV18 with TRBJ1-4; 12 nucleotides align to TRBD1. The TCR was taken from a person aged 18-69 years in good health. CDR3 in amino acids: CASSRRDRGLNEKLFF. The CDR3 nucleotides are TGTGCCAGCTCCCGTCGGGACAGGGGGCTTAATGAAAAACTGTTTTTT.